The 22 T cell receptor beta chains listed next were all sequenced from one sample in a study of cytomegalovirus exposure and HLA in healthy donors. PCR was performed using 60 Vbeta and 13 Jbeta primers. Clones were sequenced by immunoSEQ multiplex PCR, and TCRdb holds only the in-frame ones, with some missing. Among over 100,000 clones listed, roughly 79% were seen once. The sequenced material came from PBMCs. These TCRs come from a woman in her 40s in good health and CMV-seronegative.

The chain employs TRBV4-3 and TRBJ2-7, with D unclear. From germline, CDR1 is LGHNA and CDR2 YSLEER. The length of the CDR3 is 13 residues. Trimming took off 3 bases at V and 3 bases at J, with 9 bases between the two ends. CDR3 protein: CASSQQHSYEQYF. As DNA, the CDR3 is TGCGCCAGCAGCCAGCAGCACAGCTACGAGCAGTACTTC.

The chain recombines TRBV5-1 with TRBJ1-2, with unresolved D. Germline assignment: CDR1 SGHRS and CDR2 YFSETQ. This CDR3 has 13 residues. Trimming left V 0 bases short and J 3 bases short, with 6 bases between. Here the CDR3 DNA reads TGCGCCAGCAGCTTGGACACGCACTATGGCTACACCTTC. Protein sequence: CASSLDTHYGYTF.

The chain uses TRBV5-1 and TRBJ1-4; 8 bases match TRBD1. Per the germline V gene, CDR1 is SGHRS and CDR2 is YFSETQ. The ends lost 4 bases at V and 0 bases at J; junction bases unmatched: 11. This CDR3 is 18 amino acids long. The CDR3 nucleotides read TGCGCCAGCAGCGGACCACCGGGACAGGATGCAACTAATGAAAAACTGTTTTTT. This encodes CASSGPPGQDATNEKLFF.

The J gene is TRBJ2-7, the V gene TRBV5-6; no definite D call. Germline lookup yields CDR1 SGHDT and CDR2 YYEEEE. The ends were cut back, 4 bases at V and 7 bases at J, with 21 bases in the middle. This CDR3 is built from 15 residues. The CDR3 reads CASSLSLRSSEEQYF. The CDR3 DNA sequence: TGTGCCAGCAGCCTTAGTCTGAGGTCCTCAGAAGAGCAGTACTTC.

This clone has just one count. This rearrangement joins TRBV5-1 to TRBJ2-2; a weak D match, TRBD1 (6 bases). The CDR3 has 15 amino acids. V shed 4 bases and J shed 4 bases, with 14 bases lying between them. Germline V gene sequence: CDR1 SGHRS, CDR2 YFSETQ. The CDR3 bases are TGCGCCAGCAGCGACCGGACAGAGATCACCGGGGAGCTGTTTTTT. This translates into CASSDRTEITGELFF.

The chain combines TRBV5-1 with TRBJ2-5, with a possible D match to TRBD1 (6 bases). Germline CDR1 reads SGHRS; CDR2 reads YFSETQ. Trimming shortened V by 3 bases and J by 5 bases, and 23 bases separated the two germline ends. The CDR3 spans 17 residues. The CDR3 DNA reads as TGCGCCAGCAGCTCCGAAAGGGGGACAAAAATAGGGGAGACCCAGTACTTC. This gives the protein CASSSERGTKIGETQYF.

CDR3 bases: TGTGCCAGCAGTTTCCCCCGACAGGTCACAGATACGCAGTATTTT. It codes for CASSFPRQVTDTQYF. The chain links TRBV11-2 to TRBJ2-3, with D maybe TRBD1 (6 bases). V was shortened by 6 bases and J by 2 bases, with 15 bases between the two germline ends. The CDR3 sequence is 15 residues long. The germline V gene encodes CDR1 SGHAT and CDR2 FQNNGV.

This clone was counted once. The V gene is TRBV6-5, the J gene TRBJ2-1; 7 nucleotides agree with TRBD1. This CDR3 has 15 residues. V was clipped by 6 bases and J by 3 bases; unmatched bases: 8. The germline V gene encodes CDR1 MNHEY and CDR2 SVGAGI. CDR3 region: CASSTTGANYNEQFF. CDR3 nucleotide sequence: TGTGCCAGCAGCACTACAGGGGCGAACTACAATGAGCAGTTCTTC.

This chain's CDR3 is CASSQDRSRKVSGNTIYF. The CDR3 region has the DNA TGTGCCAGCAGCCAAGATCGGAGCCGGAAAGTCTCTGGAAACACCATATATTTT. The chain employs TRBV4-2 and TRBJ1-3; D unresolved. Trimming left V 0 bases short and J 0 bases short, with 15 bases between. Germline CDR1 LGHNA, CDR2 YNFKEQ. The CDR3 consists of 18 residues.

The CDR3 DNA reads as TGTGCCAGCAGCGTAGCCCCACAGGGGGCGCCGACTAACTATGGCTACACCTTC. It encodes CASSVAPQGAPTNYGYTF. This chain uses TRBV9 with TRBJ1-2; TRBD1 agrees at 9 bases. V lost 0 bases to trimming and J lost 0 bases; unmatched junction nucleotides: 9. Germline V gene data show CDR1 as SGDLS and CDR2 as YYNGEE. This CDR3 has 18 residues.

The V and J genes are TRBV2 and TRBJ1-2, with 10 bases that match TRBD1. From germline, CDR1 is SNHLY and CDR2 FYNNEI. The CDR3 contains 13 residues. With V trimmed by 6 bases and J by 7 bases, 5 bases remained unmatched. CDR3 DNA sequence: TGTGCCAGCAGATATGGACAGGGGGGTGGCTACACCTTC. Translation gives CASRYGQGGGYTF.

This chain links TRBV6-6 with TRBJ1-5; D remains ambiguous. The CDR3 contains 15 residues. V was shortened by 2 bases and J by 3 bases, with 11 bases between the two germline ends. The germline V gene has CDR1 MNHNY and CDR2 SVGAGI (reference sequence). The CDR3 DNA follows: TGTGCCAGCAGTTACATAGTTGGTGTCAATCAGCCCCAGCATTTT. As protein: CASSYIVGVNQPQHF.

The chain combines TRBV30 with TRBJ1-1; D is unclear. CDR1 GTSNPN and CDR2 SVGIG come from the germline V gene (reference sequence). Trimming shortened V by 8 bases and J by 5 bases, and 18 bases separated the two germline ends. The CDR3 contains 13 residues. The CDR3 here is CARQVAGGTEAFF. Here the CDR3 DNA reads TGTGCCCGGCAGGTTGCCGGAGGGACTGAAGCTTTCTTT. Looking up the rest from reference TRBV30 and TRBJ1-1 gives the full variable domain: SQTIHQWPATLVQPVGSPLSLECTVEGTSNPNLYWYRQAAGRGLQLLFYSVGIGQISSEVPQNLSASRPQDRQFILSSKKLLLSDSGFYLCARQVAGGTEAFFGQGTRLTVV.

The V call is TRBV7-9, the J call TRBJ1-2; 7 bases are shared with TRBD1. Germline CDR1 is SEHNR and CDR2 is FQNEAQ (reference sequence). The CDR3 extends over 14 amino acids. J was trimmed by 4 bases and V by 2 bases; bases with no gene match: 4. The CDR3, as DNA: TGTGCCAGCAGCTTAACCCGGGACAGCTATGGCTACACCTTC. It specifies CASSLTRDSYGYTF. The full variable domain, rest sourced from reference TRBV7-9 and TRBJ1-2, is DTGVSQNPRHKITKRGQNVTFRCDPISEHNRLYWYRQTLGQGPEFLTYFQNEAQLEKSRLLSDRFSAERPKGSFSTLEIQRTEQGDSAMYLCASSLTRDSYGYTFGSGTRLTVV.

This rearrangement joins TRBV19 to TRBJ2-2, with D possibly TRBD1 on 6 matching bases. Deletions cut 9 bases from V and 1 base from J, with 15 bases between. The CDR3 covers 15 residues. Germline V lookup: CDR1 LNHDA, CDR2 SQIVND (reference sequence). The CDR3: CASKGVRENTGELFF. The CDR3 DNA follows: TGTGCCAGCAAGGGGGTCAGGGAGAACACCGGGGAGCTGTTTTTT.

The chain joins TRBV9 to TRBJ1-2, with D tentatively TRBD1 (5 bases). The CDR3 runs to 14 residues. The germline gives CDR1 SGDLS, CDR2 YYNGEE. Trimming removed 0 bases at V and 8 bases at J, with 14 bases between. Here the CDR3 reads CASSVGNPKGGYTF. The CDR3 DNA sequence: TGTGCCAGCAGCGTAGGAAACCCCAAGGGGGGCTACACCTTC.

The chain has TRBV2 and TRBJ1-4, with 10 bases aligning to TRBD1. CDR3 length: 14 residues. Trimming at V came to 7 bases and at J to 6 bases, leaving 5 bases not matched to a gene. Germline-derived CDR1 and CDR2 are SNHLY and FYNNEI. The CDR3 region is CASKRGTGDEKLFF. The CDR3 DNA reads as TGTGCCAGCAAGAGGGGGACAGGGGATGAAAAACTGTTTTTT.

The CDR3 reads CASSQQLSNQPQHF. The CDR3 DNA reads as TGTGCCAGCAGCCAACAGTTAAGCAATCAGCCCCAGCATTTT. The chain carries TRBV4-2 and TRBJ1-5; D unresolved. This CDR3 contains 14 residues. In germline, CDR1 is LGHNA, CDR2 YNFKEQ. V was cut by 2 bases and J by 1 base, with 6 bases left in between.

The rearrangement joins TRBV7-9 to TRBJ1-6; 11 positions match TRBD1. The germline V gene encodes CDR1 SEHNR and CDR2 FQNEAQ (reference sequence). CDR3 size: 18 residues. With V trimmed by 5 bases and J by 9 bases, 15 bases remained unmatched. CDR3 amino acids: CASSPDRGRTWYVSPLHF. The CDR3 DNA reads TGTGCCAGCAGCCCGGACAGGGGGCGTACTTGGTATGTTTCACCCCTCCACTTT. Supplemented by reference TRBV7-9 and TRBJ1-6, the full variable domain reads DTGVSQNPRHKITKRGQNVTFRCDPISEHNRLYWYRQTLGQGPEFLTYFQNEAQLEKSRLLSDRFSAERPKGSFSTLEIQRTEQGDSAMYLCASSPDRGRTWYVSPLHFGNGTRLTVT.

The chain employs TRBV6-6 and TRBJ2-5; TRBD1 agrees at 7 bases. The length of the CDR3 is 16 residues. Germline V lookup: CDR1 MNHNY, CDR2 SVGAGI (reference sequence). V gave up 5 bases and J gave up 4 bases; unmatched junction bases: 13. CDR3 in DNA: TGTGCCAGCAGTGTGGTTTCGGTACAGGGGCGAGAGACCCAGTACTTC. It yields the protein CASSVVSVQGRETQYF.

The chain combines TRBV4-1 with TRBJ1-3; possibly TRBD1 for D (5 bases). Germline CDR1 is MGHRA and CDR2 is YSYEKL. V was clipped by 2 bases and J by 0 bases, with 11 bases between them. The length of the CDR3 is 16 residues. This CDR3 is CASSQIDRISGNTIYF. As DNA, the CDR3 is TGCGCCAGCAGCCAAATTGACAGAATCTCTGGAAACACCATATATTTT.

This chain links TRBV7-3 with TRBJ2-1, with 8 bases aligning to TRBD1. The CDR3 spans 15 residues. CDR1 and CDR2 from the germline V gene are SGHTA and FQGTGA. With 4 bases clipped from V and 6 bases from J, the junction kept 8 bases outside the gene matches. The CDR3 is CASSSRTGFLNEQFF. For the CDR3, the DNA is TGTGCCAGCAGCTCGAGGACAGGGTTTCTCAATGAGCAGTTCTTC.